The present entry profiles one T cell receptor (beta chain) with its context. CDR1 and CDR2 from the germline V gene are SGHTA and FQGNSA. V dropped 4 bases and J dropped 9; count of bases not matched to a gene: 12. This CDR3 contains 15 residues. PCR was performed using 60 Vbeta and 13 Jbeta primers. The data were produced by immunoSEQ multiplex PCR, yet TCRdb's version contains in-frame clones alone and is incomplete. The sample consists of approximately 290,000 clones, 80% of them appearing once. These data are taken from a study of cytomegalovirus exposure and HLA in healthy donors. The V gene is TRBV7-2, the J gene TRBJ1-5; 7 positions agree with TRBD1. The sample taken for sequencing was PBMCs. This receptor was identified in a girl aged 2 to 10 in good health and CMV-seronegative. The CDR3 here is CASSSYQGVIRPQHF. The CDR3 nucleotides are TGTGCCAGCAGCTCTTATCAGGGGGTCATTCGGCCCCAGCATTTT.